This TCR beta chain is from a study of human T cells and chemical hapten exposure. Germline V gives CDR1 MDHEN, CDR2 SYDVKM. The CDR3 covers 14 residues. V shed 7 bases, J shed 7 bases, and the junction held 12 bases outside the gene matches. As for time point: patch test 1, 2 weeks after DPC sensitization. This sample's treatment: therapeutic diphenylcyclopropenone sensitization with weekly scalp DPC. Under the authors' procedure: From about 22,000 to 700,000 TCRs were found per sample, with a median of approximately 96,000. TCRdb analysed the RACE reads with MiXCR anew, one entry per CDR3 protein. The V and J calls here are based on TCRdb, not the publication. Among 75,000 to 100,000 distinct CDR3 sequences listed, 9.5% to 15% were seen once.

This TCR was sampled from a woman in her 40s with alopecia areata. Some clones in this sample may be carry-over from other donors' samples. The rearrangement links TRBV28 to TRBJ2-5; 7 bases agree with TRBD2. Source: whole blood, taken in connection with sensitization to the hapten diphenylcyclopropenone (DPC). CDR3 amino acids: CASMRSGTLGTQYF. DNA of the CDR3: TGTGCCAGCATGAGGAGCGGGACCCTTGGGACCCAGTACTTC.